This T cell receptor (beta chain) is drawn from a study of blood T cell repertoires in COVID-19. Study-level information: The origin of the acute and convalescent COVID-19 samples was the United States, Italy and Spain. From T cells, B-cell-depleted T cells, or PBMCs came the material, which was cDNA or gDNA.

Per the authors' pipeline: By means of reference gene primer amplification, nucleated cell counts were estimated. The table came from immunoSEQ multiplex PCR; TCRdb's copy has only in-frame clones and leaves some out. That table furnishes V, J and clone size, whereas the DNA furnished D and trimming. The sample includes fewer than 30,000 clones, roughly 84% of them seen just once. CDR3 length: 14 amino acids. V was pared by 4 bases and J by 4 bases, with 11 bases between. CDR1 is MRHNA and CDR2 is SNTAGT in the germline V gene. This rearrangement joins TRBV6-4 to TRBJ2-1; D is possibly TRBD1 (6 bases). Sequencing used peripheral blood. The TCR was taken from a man between 70 and 80 years old with active COVID-19. The CDR3 bases are TGTGCCAGCAGTGTGGGGACAAGTTACAATGAGCAGTTCTTC. Translated: CASSVGTSYNEQFF.